The clone carrying this T cell receptor (beta chain) has more than one count but fewer than ten. Its antigen is unknown. Repertoires were generated with immunoSEQ multiplex PCR, while TCRdb's copy carries only in-frame clones and drops some. The data contain 1,500 to 2,000 clones, roughly 34% of them singletons. These data originate in a study of T cells in localized non-small cell lung cancer. Study-level points and caveats: Tumor showed lower T cell clonality than uninvolved adjacent lung, where it was highest. Adjacent lung held a median roughly 54 of the top 100 tumor clones. Greater T cell density in blood accompanied longer overall survival. Tumor samples were not multi-region, leaving intratumor heterogeneity unexcluded.

Sample: lung tumor tissue, taken before any cancer treatment. The sequence derives from a woman aged 40 to 75 with stage I squamous cell lung carcinoma.

This CDR3 reads CAISESTGVGYTF. CDR3 nucleotides: TGTGCCATCAGTGAGTCGACAGGGGTGGGCTACACCTTC. The V gene is TRBV10-3, the J gene TRBJ1-2; 8 bases are a match to TRBD1. After removal of 0 bases from V and 8 bases from J, the junction contained 2 bases not matched to a gene. The CDR3 runs to 13 residues. Looked up from germline, CDR1 is ENHRY and CDR2 is SYGVKD.